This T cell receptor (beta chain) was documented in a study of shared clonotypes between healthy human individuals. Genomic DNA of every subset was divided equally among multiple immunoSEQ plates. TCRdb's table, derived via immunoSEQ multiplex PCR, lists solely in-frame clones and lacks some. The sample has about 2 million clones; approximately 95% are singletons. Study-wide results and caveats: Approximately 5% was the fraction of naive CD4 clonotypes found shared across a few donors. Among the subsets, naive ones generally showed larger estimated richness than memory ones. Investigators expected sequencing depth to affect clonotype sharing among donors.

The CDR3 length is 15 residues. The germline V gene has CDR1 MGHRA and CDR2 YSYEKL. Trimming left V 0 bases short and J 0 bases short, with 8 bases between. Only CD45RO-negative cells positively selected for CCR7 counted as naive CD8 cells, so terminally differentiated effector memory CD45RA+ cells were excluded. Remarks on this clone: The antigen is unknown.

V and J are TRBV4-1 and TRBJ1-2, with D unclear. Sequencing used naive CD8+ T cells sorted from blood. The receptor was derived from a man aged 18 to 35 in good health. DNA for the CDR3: TGCGCCAGCAGCCAAGAACCAGCTACTAACTATGGCTACACCTTC. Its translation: CASSQEPATNYGYTF.